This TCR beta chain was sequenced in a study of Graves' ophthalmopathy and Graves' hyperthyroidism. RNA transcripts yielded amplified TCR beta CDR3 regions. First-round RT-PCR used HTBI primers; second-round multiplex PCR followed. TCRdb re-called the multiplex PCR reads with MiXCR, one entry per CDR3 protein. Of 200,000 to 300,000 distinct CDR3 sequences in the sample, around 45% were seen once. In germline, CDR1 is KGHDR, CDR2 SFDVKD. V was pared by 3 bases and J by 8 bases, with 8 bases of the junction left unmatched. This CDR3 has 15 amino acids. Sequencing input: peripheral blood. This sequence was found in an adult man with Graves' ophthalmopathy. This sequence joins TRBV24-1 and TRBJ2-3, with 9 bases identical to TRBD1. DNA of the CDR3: TGTGCCACCAGTGATGACGACAGGGGGGTGTTTACGCAGTATTTT. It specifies CATSDDDRGVFTQYF.